This T cell receptor beta chain was retrieved from a study of T cells in Graves' hyperthyroidism and ophthalmopathy. CDR3 size: 13 residues. Per germline, CDR1 MNHNY and CDR2 SVGAGI (reference sequence). Unmatched junction bases numbered 10, after V lost 10 bases and J lost 7 bases. Amplification targeted TCR beta CDR3 regions from RNA transcripts. HTBI primers were the set used in a first-round RT-PCR of the TCR CDR3. TCRdb reprocessed the multiplex PCR reads with MiXCR, giving one entry per CDR3 protein. The sample gives about 840,000 distinct CDR3 sequences, roughly 40% of which show up once; 7.5% to 9.5% is in the top ten. This clonotype came up a few times. Diagnosis rested on symptoms, serum thyroxine and TRAb, thyroid ultrasound, and orbital computed tomography.

This chain connects TRBV6-6 to TRBJ1-5, with 7 bases aligning to TRBD1. The TCR originated in a young man with Graves' hyperthyroidism. The sample was blood. CDR3 residues: CATDRVGYQPQHF. Here the CDR3 DNA reads TGTGCCACCGACAGGGTAGGATACCAGCCCCAGCATTTT.